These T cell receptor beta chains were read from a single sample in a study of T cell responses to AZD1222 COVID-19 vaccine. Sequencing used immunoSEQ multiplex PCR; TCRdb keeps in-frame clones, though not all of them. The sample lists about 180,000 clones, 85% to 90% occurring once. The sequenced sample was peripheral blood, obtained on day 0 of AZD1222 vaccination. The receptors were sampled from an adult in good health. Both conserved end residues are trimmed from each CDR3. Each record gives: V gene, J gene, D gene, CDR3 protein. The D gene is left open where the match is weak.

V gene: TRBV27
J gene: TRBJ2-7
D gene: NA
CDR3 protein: ASSLGVDHEQY

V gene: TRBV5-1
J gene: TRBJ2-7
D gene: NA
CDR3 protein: ASSLGTASYEQY

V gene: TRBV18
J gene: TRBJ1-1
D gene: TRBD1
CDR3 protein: ASSSTGTGVEAF

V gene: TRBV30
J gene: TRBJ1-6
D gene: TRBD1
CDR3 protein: AWMTGPPYNSPLH

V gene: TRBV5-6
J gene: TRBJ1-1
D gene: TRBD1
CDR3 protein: ASSFGQGRAF

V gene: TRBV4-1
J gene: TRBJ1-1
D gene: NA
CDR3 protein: ASSQDRGGNTEAF

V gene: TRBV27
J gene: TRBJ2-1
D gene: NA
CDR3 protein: ASSLLGDEQF

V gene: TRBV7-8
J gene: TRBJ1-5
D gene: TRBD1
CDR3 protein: ASSLRTGDPNQPQH

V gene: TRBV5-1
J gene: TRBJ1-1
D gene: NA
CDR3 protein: ASSSDHTEAF

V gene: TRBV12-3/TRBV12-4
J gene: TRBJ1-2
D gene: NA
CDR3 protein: ASSHNRVGGYT

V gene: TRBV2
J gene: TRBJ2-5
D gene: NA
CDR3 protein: ASSPLQGFSETQY

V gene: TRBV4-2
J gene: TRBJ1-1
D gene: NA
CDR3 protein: ASSQGVGGTNTEAF

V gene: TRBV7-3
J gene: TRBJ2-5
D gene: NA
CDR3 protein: ASSLTFGETQY

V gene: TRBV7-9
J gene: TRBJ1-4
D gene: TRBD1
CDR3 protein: ASSNGDRGRFLDEKLF

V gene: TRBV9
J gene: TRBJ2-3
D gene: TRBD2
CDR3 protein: ASSAAGGAGGDTQY

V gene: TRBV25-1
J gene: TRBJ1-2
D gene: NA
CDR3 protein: ASSEYGTNYGYT

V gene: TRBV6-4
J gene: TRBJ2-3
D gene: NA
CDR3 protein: ASSDGRGGHTQY

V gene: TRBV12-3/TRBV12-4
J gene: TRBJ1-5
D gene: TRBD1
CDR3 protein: ASSFRGSQPQH

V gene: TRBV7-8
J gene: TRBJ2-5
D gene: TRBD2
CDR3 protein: ASSFSFIRAGGYQETQY

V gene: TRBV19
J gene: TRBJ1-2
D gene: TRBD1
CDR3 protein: ASSSMDRGLYGYT

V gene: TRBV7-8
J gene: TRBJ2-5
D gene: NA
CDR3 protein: ASSLGGSETQY

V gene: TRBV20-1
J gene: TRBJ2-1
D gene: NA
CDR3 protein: SASFGNEQF

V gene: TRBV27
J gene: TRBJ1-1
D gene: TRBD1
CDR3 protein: ASRGTGYVAEAF

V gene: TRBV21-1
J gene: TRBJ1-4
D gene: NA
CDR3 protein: ASSKSKVPRDTPNEKLF

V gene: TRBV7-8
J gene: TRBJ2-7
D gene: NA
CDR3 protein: ASSLGTGPYEQY